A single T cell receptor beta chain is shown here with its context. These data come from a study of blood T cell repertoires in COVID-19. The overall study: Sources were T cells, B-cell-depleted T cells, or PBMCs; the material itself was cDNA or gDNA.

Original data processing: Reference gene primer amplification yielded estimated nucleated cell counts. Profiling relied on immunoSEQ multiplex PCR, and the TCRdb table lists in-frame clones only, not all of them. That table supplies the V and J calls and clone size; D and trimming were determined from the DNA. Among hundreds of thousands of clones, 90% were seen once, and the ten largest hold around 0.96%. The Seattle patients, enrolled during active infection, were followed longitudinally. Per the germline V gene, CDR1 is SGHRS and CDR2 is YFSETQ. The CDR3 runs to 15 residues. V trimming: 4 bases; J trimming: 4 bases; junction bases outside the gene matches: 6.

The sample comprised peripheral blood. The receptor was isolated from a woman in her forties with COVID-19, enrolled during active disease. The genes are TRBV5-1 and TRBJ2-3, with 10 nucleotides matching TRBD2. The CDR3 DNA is TGCGCCAGCAGCCTCCCAGCGGGAGGGTCAGATACGCAGTATTTT. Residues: CASSLPAGGSDTQYF.